The 15 T cell receptor beta chains in this list originate from one sample, sequenced in a study of blood T cells in healthy people across ages (dated by TCRdb to the mid-2010s). The library was produced with 5' RACE. The sample was run on an Illumina HiSeq 2500. A second PCR of roughly 7 to 11 cycles was performed with a sample-barcoded 5' primer and a J-beta primer mix. TCRdb ran its own pipeline on the public reads, namely fastp trimming at Q25 and MiXCR clone calling, and kept in-frame beta chains. Identical CDR3 proteins give one entry, which carries the most common genes and DNA. The sample table holds 850,000 to 1,000,000 distinct CDR3 sequences, of which 45% to 50% were seen once. Around an eighth of the sample belongs to the ten largest clones. The sequenced material came from blood. These receptor sequences come from a man aged 25 to 40 in good health.

This chain joins TRBV4-3 and TRBJ1-2, with 7 bases aligning to TRBD1. The CDR3 extends over 15 amino acids. Germline CDR1 is LGHNA and CDR2 is YSLEER. Trimming took 1 base from V and 7 from J; bases not matched to a gene: 9. CDR3 sequence (DNA): TGCGCCAGCAGCCAAGTTAACAGGGGAGGGGGTGGCTACACCTTC. Translated, it gives CASSQVNRGGGGYTF.

This clonotype was detected only once. The chain recombines TRBV5-1 with TRBJ2-5, with 8 bases fitting TRBD2. From germline, CDR1 is SGHRS and CDR2 YFSETQ. This CDR3 has 15 residues. V was pared by 2 bases and J by 1 base, with 4 bases of the junction left unmatched. The DNA of the CDR3 is TGCGCCAGCAGCTTCCTACTAGCGGCCCAAGAGACCCAGTACTTC. It yields the protein CASSFLLAAQETQYF.

The chain uses TRBV30 and TRBJ2-1; possibly TRBD1 for D (5 bases). Trimming took off 2 bases at V and 10 bases at J, with 18 bases between the two ends. In germline, CDR1 is GTSNPN, CDR2 SVGIG (reference sequence). The CDR3 length is 14 residues. CDR3 sequence (DNA): TGTGCCTGGAGTCTAAACCAGGGCCCCTCAGAGCAGTTCTTC. As protein: CAWSLNQGPSEQFF.

This clonotype was observed many times. The chain links TRBV15 to TRBJ2-3; the D is unclear. CDR3 length equals 15 residues. The germline V and J ends were trimmed by 0 bases and 4 bases, with 11 bases remaining between them. Germline V gene lookup returns CDR1 LNHNV and CDR2 YYDKDF (reference sequence). The CDR3 DNA reads TGTGCCACCAGCAGAGATAGCAGCGCAGCAGATACGCAGTATTTT. Translating gives CATSRDSSAADTQYF.

The J gene is TRBJ1-5, the V gene TRBV21-1. TRBV21-1 is designated a pseudogene. The CDR3 totals 16 residues. The CDR3 reads CASSKVSGCTNQPQHF. DNA of the CDR3: TGTGCCAGCAGCAAAGTTAGCGGGTGTACCAATCAGCCCCAGCATTTT.

V gene TRBV4-3 combines with J gene TRBJ2-1; a possible D gene is TRBD2 (7 bases). Trimming cost V 2 bases and J 8 bases, with 10 bases left between them. Germline V lookup: CDR1 LGHNA, CDR2 YSLEER. This CDR3 comprises 13 residues. In nucleotides, the CDR3 is TGCGCCAGCAGCCAAAGGGGGGGCGATGAGCAGTTCTTC. It yields the protein CASSQRGGDEQFF.

The rearrangement links TRBV21-1 to TRBJ1-2; the DNA was not compared with TRBD1, the D call given in the table. TRBV21-1 is classified as a pseudogene. This CDR3 is built from 15 residues. The chain's CDR3 is CASIPTGGAPYGYTF. The CDR3 region has the DNA TGTGCCAGCATCCCGACAGGGGGCGCTCCCTATGGCTACACCTTC.

The J gene is TRBJ2-2, the V gene TRBV6-4; D not certain. The CDR3 length is 14 residues. Trimming stripped 6 bases from V and 4 bases from J, with 12 bases between. Germline-derived CDR1 and CDR2 are MRHNA and SNTAGT. Written as DNA, the CDR3 is TGTGCCAGCAGCATTAGGGTGGGCACCGGGGAGCTGTTTTTT. As protein: CASSIRVGTGELFF.

This clonotype appeared a few times. The chain has TRBV27 and TRBJ1-5, with a possible D match to TRBD1 (5 bases). The CDR3 length is 16 residues. Trimming shortened V by 2 bases and J by 4 bases, and 15 bases separated the two germline ends. Germline CDR1 and CDR2: MNHEY and SMNVEV (reference sequence). Here the CDR3 reads CASSLGGAWGNQPQHF. The DNA for the CDR3 is TGTGCCAGCAGTTTAGGAGGGGCCTGGGGTAATCAGCCCCAGCATTTT.

In this sample, this clonotype turned up a few times. The chain is built from TRBV5-1 and TRBJ1-1; D ambiguous. This CDR3 contains 13 residues. Per the germline V gene, CDR1 is SGHRS and CDR2 is YFSETQ. The V end was cut by 7 bases, the J end by 0 bases, with 10 bases between. The CDR3 reads CASANNVNTEAFF. The CDR3 DNA reads as TGCGCCAGCGCAAACAACGTGAACACTGAAGCTTTCTTT.

The chain carries TRBV30 and TRBJ2-3, with TRBD1 matching 9 bases. In germline, CDR1 is GTSNPN, CDR2 SVGIG (reference sequence). V gave up 4 bases and J gave up 1 base; unmatched junction bases: 6. This CDR3 region has 15 residues. DNA for the CDR3: TGTGCCTGGAACAGACAGGGGGTCGGCACAGATACGCAGTATTTT. Translating it yields CAWNRQGVGTDTQYF.

The chain is built from TRBV4-1 and TRBJ2-7; D gene unclear. V dropped 10 bases and J dropped 5 bases, with 12 bases sitting between them. The CDR3 totals 11 residues. In germline, CDR1 is MGHRA, CDR2 YSYEKL. CDR3 in DNA: TGCGCCACCAAAGGGTCCGACGAGCAGTACTTC. As protein: CATKGSDEQYF.

The chain links TRBV6-6 to TRBJ2-3; 7 positions agree with TRBD2. The V gene's germline CDR1 is MNHNY and CDR2 SVGAGI (reference sequence). The CDR3 runs to 14 residues. The trim removed 7 bases at V and 2 bases at J, leaving 6 bases unmatched. CDR3 region: CASIREGATDTQYF. The CDR3, as DNA: TGTGCCAGCATTAGGGAGGGCGCCACAGATACGCAGTATTTT.

The V and J genes are TRBV11-1 and TRBJ1-2; D is ambiguous. Deletions cut 5 bases from V and 6 bases from J, with 13 bases between. Germline CDR1 SGHAT, CDR2 FQDESV (reference sequence). This CDR3 region has 13 residues. CDR3: CASSQLQRDGYTF. CDR3 sequence (DNA): TGTGCCAGCAGCCAACTACAGAGGGATGGCTACACCTTC.

This clonotype came up a few times. This sequence joins TRBV5-1 and TRBJ1-2; 11 bases fit TRBD1. This CDR3 has 15 residues. V shed 0 bases and J 6 bases; nucleotides not matched to a gene: 4. Germline values: CDR1 SGHRS, CDR2 YFSETQ. CDR3 sequence: CASSLGADRGHGYTF. The CDR3 region has the DNA TGCGCCAGCAGCTTGGGAGCGGACAGGGGGCATGGCTACACCTTC.